This T cell receptor (beta chain) stems from a study of T cell repertoires in ileal Crohn's disease. Around 0.45 micrograms of biopsy DNA per sample underwent TCRB immunosequencing. Repertoires were generated with immunoSEQ multiplex PCR, while TCRdb's copy carries only in-frame clones and drops some. The sample holds about 9,600 clones, over 65% seen once. Study-level findings and limits: Clonality above 26.8% at surgery always came with endoscopic recurrence. Compared with non-smokers, active smokers at surgery showed more clonal expansions. High-frequency clones were more common in sorted CD8 than CD4 cells.

The germline V and J ends were trimmed by 7 bases and 5 bases, with 12 bases remaining between them. CDR1 and CDR2 (germline): MDHEN, SYDVKM. This CDR3 comprises 12 residues. Note on this clone: Its antigen is still unknown.

Sequencing input: ileal tissue. The chain combines TRBV28 with TRBJ2-7; D is perhaps TRBD1 (5 bases). The TCR was taken from an adult with Crohn's disease. The CDR3 sequence: CASTGIRNEQYF. DNA for the CDR3: TGTGCCAGCACAGGGATCCGAAACGAGCAGTACTTC.